This T cell receptor (beta chain) was documented in a study of T-cell memory formation after mild COVID-19 (dated by TCRdb to the early 2020s). With respect to the entire study: Most TCR sequence clusters were specific to one of the two donors. Longitudinal TCRalpha and TCRbeta repertoire sequencing tracked T-cell clones expanding and contracting after mild COVID-19 in a couple of donors. The cohort was made up of two young adult volunteers, one female and one male, who were previously healthy.

The run used an Illumina NovaSeq 6000. cDNA libraries for TCRalpha and TCRbeta were prepared by 5'RACE using constant-segment primers, with sample barcodes and unique molecular identifiers added. Trizol reagent was used to extract RNA from every sample. Amplification of the libraries took two PCR steps, and the second step added a second sample barcode plus Illumina TruSeq adapters. Sequencing of the libraries was done on an Illumina NovaSeq, producing 2 x 150 bp paired-end reads. Per the source publication's procedure: With migec v1.2.7, reads were demultiplexed and then collapsed into UMI-guided consensus sequences. With mixcr v2.1.11, UMI consensuses were aligned to TRA and TRB V and J templates and assembled into clonotypes. Expanded or contracted clonotypes were those called significant by both edgeR and NoisET, with noise models trained on biological replicates. For edgeR calls, the cutoffs were a false discovery rate-adjusted p below 0.01 and a log2 fold-change threshold of 1. As an exploratory analysis of dynamics, max-normalized trajectories of the 1000 most abundant clonotypes were examined by PCA with hierarchical clustering. The CD4 or CD8 phenotype of responding clones was assigned using the separately sequenced CD4+ and CD8+ repertoires. TCRdb passed the public sequencing reads through fastp at Q25 and MiXCR, retaining productive beta sequences. Each record represents a unique CDR3 protein, reported with the most common genes and DNA among its rows. TCRdb, not the authors, supplied the V and J calls. This sample gives around 300,000 distinct CDR3 sequences in total; roughly 13% of them show up just once. Of the sample, 22% falls within the top ten clones.

Regarding this clonotype: No cognate antigen has been identified for it. Per-nucleotide qualities are absent, and no much larger clonotype sits a single base away.

Paper-wide results and their limitations: Clones contracting from day 15 to 85 had balanced CD4/CD8 phenotypes, while a second wave expanding from day 15 to 37 was biased towards CD4+. Some responding clones were found in pre-infection memory, which suggests that pre-existing cross-reactive memory T cells took part in the SARS-CoV-2 response. SARS-CoV-2 specificity of the second-wave clones peaking on day 37 was not confirmed. Only a couple of mild cases were covered in the study, and larger cohorts including severe cases with pre-infection samples were considered necessary. Contracting CD4+ clones were located mainly in the CM and EM memory subsets, whereas CD8+ clones were found to be enriched in EMRA.

At the junction V is shortened by 6 bases and J by 5 bases; bases outside the gene matches: 7. Spanning cysteine to phenylalanine, the CDR3 consists of 14 amino acids. The kept DNA is CDR3 alone, 42 bases in frame from the first base. CDR1 and CDR2 were assigned from the germline V gene as ENHRY and SYGVKD. Ficoll-Paque density gradient centrifugation was used to isolate PBMCs. The source material was PBMCs or a T cell subset sorted from them (not recorded which). The clonotype was recovered from a man younger than 35 who had mild COVID-19 (a few samples of this study predate the infection). The sample titles of this study are shuffled in the database, so cell type and time point are left out; the donor was told from shared clones. The sequence is built from TRBV10-3 and TRBJ2-5; 9 central bases correspond to TRBD1. Here the CDR3 is given as CAIREGQGKETQYF. The nucleotide sequence reads as follows: TGTGCCATCAGGGAGGGACAGGGCAAGGAGACCCAGTACTTC.